The clone carrying this TCR beta chain was counted only a few times. TCRdb fed the 5' RACE reads into MiXCR, producing one record per CDR3 protein. Here the sample spans about 390,000 distinct CDR3 sequences, 21% being singletons. This sample is drawn from a study of T-cell memory formation after mild COVID-19. Study in general: TCR clusters were mostly donor specific.

Germline CDR1 and CDR2: LGHNA and YNFKEQ. There are 14 residues in the CDR3. Trimming removed 2 bases at V and 0 bases at J, with 6 bases between. The sample consisted of PBMCs or a T cell subset sorted from them (not recorded which). This receptor was obtained from an adult woman who had mild COVID-19 (a few samples of this study predate the infection). Cell type and time point are not known. The rearrangement uses TRBV4-2 and TRBJ2-3; D gene unclear. Here the CDR3 reads CASSQPESTDTQYF. CDR3 bases: TGTGCCAGCAGCCAACCGGAGAGCACAGATACGCAGTATTTT.